Shown below are 26 T cell receptor beta chains from a single sample sequenced in a study of blood T cell repertoires in COVID-19. Assay used: immunoSEQ multiplex PCR; TCRdb lists only in-frame clones, some missing. The sample consists of roughly 280,000 clones, 89% of them appearing once. The sequenced sample consisted of peripheral blood. These receptors all stem from a man aged 50-59 years with acute or convalescent COVID-19.

This chain links TRBV4-2 with TRBJ1-1, with D perhaps TRBD1 (6 bases). The V end lost 7 bases, the J end lost 3 bases, and 21 bases lay between the germline ends. This CDR3 region has 16 residues. Germline loops: CDR1 LGHNA, CDR2 YNFKEQ. This CDR3 is CASILQIGGTDTEAFF. CDR3 DNA sequence: TGTGCCAGCATCCTCCAAATAGGGGGAACGGACACTGAAGCTTTCTTT.

This clone was detected once. This chain joins TRBV7-3 and TRBJ2-1, with 14 bases lining up with TRBD2. After removal of 5 bases from V and 7 bases from J, the junction contained 4 bases not matched to a gene. Germline assignment: CDR1 SGHTA and CDR2 FQGTGA. The CDR3 totals 15 residues. In DNA form, the CDR3 reads TGTGCCAGCAGCCCGGGACTAGCGGGGGTAAATGAGCAGTTCTTC. Translated: CASSPGLAGVNEQFF. The variable domain in full, with the rest retrieved from reference TRBV7-3 and TRBJ2-1, is GAGVSQTPSNKVTEKGKYVELRCDPISGHTALYWYRQSLGQGPEFLIYFQGTGAADDSGLPNDRFFAVRPEGSVSTLKIQRTERGDSAVYLCASSPGLAGVNEQFFGPGTRLTVL.

This sequence joins TRBV6-5 and TRBJ2-7, with TRBD1 matching 7 bases. From germline, CDR1 is MNHEY and CDR2 SVGAGI. The CDR3 contains 12 residues. V was pared by 10 bases and J by 4 bases, with 7 bases of the junction left unmatched. CDR3 protein: CATQGEGYEQYF. The CDR3, as DNA: TGTGCCACCCAGGGGGAAGGGTACGAGCAGTACTTC.

As DNA, the CDR3 is TGTGCCTTGGAGGTGGCTAATGAAAAACTGTTTTTT. Amino acid sequence: CALEVANEKLFF. V gene TRBV27 combines with J gene TRBJ1-4; D unresolved. The CDR3 is 12 amino acids. The germline gives CDR1 MNHEY, CDR2 SMNVEV (reference sequence). Trimming left V 11 bases short and J 3 bases short, with 10 bases between.

The genes are TRBV23-1 and TRBJ2-7; possible D gene TRBD2, 5 bases. TRBV23-1 is labeled an ORF, and its function is uncertain. V lost 4 bases and J lost 3, with 7 bases in between. The CDR3 totals 12 residues. This CDR3 is CASSPRVYEQYF. CDR3 sequence (DNA): TGCGCCAGCAGTCCGCGGGTCTACGAGCAGTACTTC.

J is TRBJ2-3 and V is TRBV15; 10 bases agree with TRBD2. The V segment lost 5 bases and the J segment 6 bases; nucleotides outside the gene matches: 11. This CDR3 is built from 16 residues. Germline values: CDR1 LNHNV, CDR2 YYDKDF (reference sequence). CDR3 nucleotides: TGTGCCACCAGCGACTCGGGAGCGGGGGGGCTTGATACGCAGTATTTT. Its translation: CATSDSGAGGLDTQYF. Full variable domain (remainder filled in from reference TRBV15 and TRBJ2-3): DAMVIQNPRYQVTQFGKPVTLSCSQTLNHNVMYWYQQKSSQAPKLLFHYYDKDFNNEADTPDNFQSRRPNTSFCFLDIRSPGLGDTAMYLCATSDSGAGGLDTQYFGPGTRLTVL.

The V and J genes are TRBV12-3 or TRBV12-4 and TRBJ2-3; D is possibly TRBD1 (6 bases). Trimming removed 5 bases at V and 8 bases at J, with 14 bases between. This CDR3 comprises 13 residues. The CDR3 loop is CASSITGYGTQYF. CDR3 coding DNA: TGTGCCAGCAGTATTACAGGGTACGGTACGCAGTATTTT.

The chain combines TRBV5-1 with TRBJ2-2, with 8 bases matching TRBD1. The CDR3 spans 17 residues. With V trimmed by 4 bases and J by 0 bases, 8 bases remained unmatched. The germline V gene encodes CDR1 SGHRS and CDR2 YFSETQ. The CDR3 is CASSGKPGGTNTGELFF. The CDR3 DNA sequence: TGCGCCAGCAGCGGGAAACCAGGGGGCACGAACACCGGGGAGCTGTTTTTT.

This clone was seen only once. This chain links TRBV11-2 with TRBJ2-5; 12 bases map to TRBD2. The V gene's germline CDR1 is SGHAT and CDR2 FQNNGV. The CDR3 totals 18 residues. Trimming at V came to 3 bases and at J to 5 bases, leaving 13 bases not matched to a gene. CDR3 residues: CASSLAVTSGGGGETQYF. The DNA for the CDR3 is TGTGCCAGCAGCTTGGCCGTGACTAGCGGGGGTGGGGGTGAGACCCAGTACTTC.

This rearrangement joins TRBV6-5 to TRBJ1-3; D call uncertain. The V end was cut by 4 bases, the J end by 4 bases, with 11 bases between. Germline V CDR1 and CDR2: MNHEY, SVGAGI. The CDR3 sequence is 14 residues long. The chain's CDR3 is CASSSARVGNTIYF. The CDR3 DNA reads as TGTGCCAGCAGTTCCGCCCGGGTAGGAAACACCATATATTTT.

The genes are TRBV11-1 and TRBJ2-3, with 8 bases that match TRBD2. Germline CDR1 is SGHAT and CDR2 is FQDESV (reference sequence). The CDR3 is 15 amino acids. J lost 4 bases, V lost 1 base, and 4 bases had no gene match. CDR3: CASSLGGGTADTQYF. The CDR3 DNA reads TGTGCCAGCAGCTTAGGCGGGGGGACTGCAGATACGCAGTATTTT.

V and J are TRBV7-6 and TRBJ2-3; D ambiguous. This CDR3 has 12 amino acids. Per the germline V gene, CDR1 is SGHVS and CDR2 is FNYEAQ. With 4 bases removed from V and 4 bases from J, the gap between germline ends came to 6 bases. In DNA, the CDR3 is TGTGCCAGCAGCTCCCGAGCAGATACGCAGTATTTT. Encoded protein: CASSSRADTQYF.

This chain uses TRBV11-1 with TRBJ2-7; D may be TRBD1 (7 bases). Germline CDR1 and CDR2: SGHAT and FQDESV (reference sequence). The ends were cut back, 3 bases at V and 6 bases at J, with 12 bases in the middle. The CDR3 runs to 13 residues. CDR3 in DNA: TGTGCCAGCAGCTTTGGGCAGGGGGGCGAGCAGTACTTC. Translation gives CASSFGQGGEQYF.

A note on this clone: Additional DNA sequences in this sample encode the identical CDR3. The V call is TRBV5-1, the J call TRBJ2-3; 8 bases fit TRBD2. V was clipped by 2 bases and J by 0 bases; unmatched bases: 2. The CDR3 loop spans 15 amino acids. Germline V gives CDR1 SGHRS, CDR2 YFSETQ. The CDR3 reads CASSFLAGSTDTQYF. The CDR3 nucleotides read TGCGCCAGCAGCTTTTTAGCGGGGAGCACAGATACGCAGTATTTT.

The CDR3 region has the DNA TGTGCCAGCACCGATCCGGCGGGCGGGGCCGGGGAGACCCAGTACTTC. Translating it yields CASTDPAGGAGETQYF. The J gene is TRBJ2-5, the V gene TRBV7-6, with D maybe TRBD2 (6 bases). Trimming cost V 7 bases and J 5 bases, with 23 bases left between them. This CDR3 has 16 amino acids. CDR1 is SGHVS, CDR2 FNYEAQ, per germline.

The chain links TRBV11-1 to TRBJ2-1; 10 nucleotides align to TRBD1. Germline V gene data show CDR1 as SGHAT and CDR2 as FQDESV (reference sequence). The ends lost 6 bases at V and 8 bases at J; junction bases unmatched: 10. CDR3 length equals 15 residues. CDR3 protein: CASRSDRGLRDEQFF. CDR3 sequence (DNA): TGTGCCAGCAGATCCGACAGGGGGCTTAGGGATGAGCAGTTCTTC.

The rearrangement links TRBV5-1 to TRBJ2-5; 7 nucleotides line up with TRBD2. Unmatched junction bases numbered 4, after V lost 5 bases and J lost 0 bases. Germline lookup yields CDR1 SGHRS and CDR2 YFSETQ. This CDR3 spans 14 amino acids. The CDR3 nucleotides read TGCGCCAGCAGACGGGAGGACTACCAAGAGACCCAGTACTTC. Encoded protein: CASRREDYQETQYF. Full variable domain (outside the CDR3, taken from reference TRBV5-1 and TRBJ2-5): KAGVTQTPRYLIKTRGQQVTLSCSPISGHRSVSWYQQTPGQGLQFLFEYFSETQRNKGNFPGRFSGRQFSNSRSEMNVSTLELGDSALYLCASRREDYQETQYFGPGTRLLVL.

The rearrangement links TRBV27 to TRBJ2-5; D may be TRBD2 (6 bases). The length of the CDR3 is 14 residues. V lost 0 bases and J 4 bases, leaving 9 bases between the germline ends. Germline V lookup: CDR1 MNHEY, CDR2 SMNVEV (reference sequence). CDR3 in amino acids: CASSLSNGGETQYF. Written as DNA, the CDR3 is TGTGCCAGCAGTTTATCGAACGGGGGAGAGACCCAGTACTTC.

This clone appeared once. The chain couples TRBV4-2 to TRBJ1-2; 8 bases are a match to TRBD1. J gave up 10 bases and V 0 bases, and 16 bases lay outside the gene matches. Germline V gene lookup returns CDR1 LGHNA and CDR2 YNFKEQ. The CDR3 has 17 residues. The CDR3 region is CASSQDSLPRGTGNYTF. DNA for the CDR3: TGTGCCAGCAGCCAAGATTCCCTCCCTCGAGGGACAGGAAACTACACCTTC.

V is TRBV7-2 and J is TRBJ1-4, with 7 bases aligning to TRBD1. Germline V gene sequence: CDR1 SGHTA, CDR2 FQGNSA. V dropped 5 bases and J dropped 7; count of bases not matched to a gene: 10. There are 15 residues in the CDR3. The CDR3, as DNA: TGTGCCAGCAGCCCGATGGGGACAGTTCCTGAAAAACTGTTTTTT. Its translation is CASSPMGTVPEKLFF. Looking up the rest from reference TRBV7-2 and TRBJ1-4 gives the full variable domain: GAGVSQSPSNKVTEKGKDVELRCDPISGHTALYWYRQSLGQGLEFLIYFQGNSAPDKSGLPSDRFSAERTGGSVSTLTIQRTQQEDSAVYLCASSPMGTVPEKLFFGSGTQLSVL.

This clone was found many times. The chain combines TRBV4-1 with TRBJ2-7; TRBD1 agrees at 7 bases. Germline V gene data show CDR1 as MGHRA and CDR2 as YSYEKL. The CDR3 totals 15 residues. J was trimmed by 5 bases and V by 3 bases; bases with no gene match: 10. The CDR3 nucleotides are TGCGCCAGCAGCCACGGCCAGGGACAGAACAACGAGCAGTACTTC. Translated, it gives CASSHGQGQNNEQYF.

J is TRBJ2-7 and V is TRBV5-1; 10 positions match TRBD1. CDR1 and CDR2 (germline): SGHRS, YFSETQ. The CDR3 spans 15 residues. J lost 3 bases, V lost 4 bases, and 7 bases had no gene match. CDR3 in amino acids: CASSSGTGAHYEQYF. The CDR3 DNA follows: TGCGCCAGCAGCAGTGGGACAGGGGCCCACTACGAGCAGTACTTC.

V and J are TRBV13 and TRBJ1-2; D ambiguous. Germline V gives CDR1 PRHDT, CDR2 FYEKMQ (reference sequence). This CDR3 region has 14 residues. The V gene lost 5 bases and the J gene lost 8 bases, with 18 bases spanning the gap. This CDR3 is CASSPQPGEWGYTF. The DNA for the CDR3 is TGTGCCAGCAGCCCCCAGCCTGGAGAATGGGGCTACACCTTC.

The CDR3 here is CASSSWTGLAKNIQYF. Here the CDR3 DNA reads TGTGCCAGCAGCTCGTGGACAGGTTTAGCCAAAAACATTCAGTACTTC. The chain carries TRBV5-4 and TRBJ2-4; 7 bases map to TRBD1. The CDR3 is 16 residues long. V lost 3 bases and J lost 0; bases outside the gene matches: 6. CDR1 is SGHNT and CDR2 is YYREEE in the germline V gene (reference sequence).

This chain connects TRBV6-5 to TRBJ1-2, with a weak D call TRBD1 (5 bases). The CDR3 totals 13 residues. Looked up from germline, CDR1 is MNHEY and CDR2 is SVGAGI. Trimming shortened V by 6 bases and J by 4 bases, and 12 bases separated the two germline ends. The CDR3 region is CASRSQDGYGYTF. CDR3 coding DNA: TGTGCCAGCAGGTCACAGGACGGCTATGGCTACACCTTC.

The CDR3 region is CASSDRDSPYGYTF. The CDR3 DNA sequence: TGTGCCAGCAGTGACCGAGACAGCCCCTATGGCTACACCTTC. This chain joins TRBV6-1 and TRBJ1-2; D is perhaps TRBD1 (5 bases). The ends were cut back, 3 bases at V and 4 bases at J, with 12 bases in the middle. CDR1 MNHNS and CDR2 SASEGT come from the germline V gene. The CDR3 has 14 amino acids.